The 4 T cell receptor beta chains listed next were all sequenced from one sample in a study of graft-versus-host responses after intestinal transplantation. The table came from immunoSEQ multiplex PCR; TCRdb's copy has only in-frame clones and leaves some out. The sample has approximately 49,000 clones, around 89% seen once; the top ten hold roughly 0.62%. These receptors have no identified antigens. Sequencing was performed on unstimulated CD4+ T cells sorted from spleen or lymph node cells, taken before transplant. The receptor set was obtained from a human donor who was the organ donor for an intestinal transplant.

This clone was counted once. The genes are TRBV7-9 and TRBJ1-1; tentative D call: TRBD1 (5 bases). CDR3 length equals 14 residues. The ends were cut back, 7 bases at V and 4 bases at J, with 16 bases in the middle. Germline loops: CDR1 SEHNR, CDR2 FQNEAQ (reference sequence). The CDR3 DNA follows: TGTGCCAGCACCCCGGAATGGGGGGGCACTGAAGCTTTCTTT. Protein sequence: CASTPEWGGTEAFF.

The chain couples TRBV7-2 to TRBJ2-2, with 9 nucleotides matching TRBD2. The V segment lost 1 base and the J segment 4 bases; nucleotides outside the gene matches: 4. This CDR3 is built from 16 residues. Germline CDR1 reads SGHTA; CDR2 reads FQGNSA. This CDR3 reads CASSLGISGGTGELFF. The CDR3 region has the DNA TGTGCCAGCAGCTTAGGTATTAGCGGGGGCACCGGGGAGCTGTTTTTT.

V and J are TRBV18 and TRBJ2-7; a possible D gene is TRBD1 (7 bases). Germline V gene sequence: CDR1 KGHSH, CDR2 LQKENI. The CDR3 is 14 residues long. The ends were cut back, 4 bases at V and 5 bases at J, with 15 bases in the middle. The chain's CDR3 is CASSRQGGMDEQYF. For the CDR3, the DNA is TGTGCCAGCTCACGGCAGGGGGGCATGGACGAGCAGTACTTC. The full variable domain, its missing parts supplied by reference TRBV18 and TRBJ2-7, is NAGVMQNPRHLVRRRGQEARLRCSPMKGHSHVYWYRQLPEEGLKFMVYLQKENIIDESGMPKERFSAEFPKEGPSILRIQQVVRGDSAAYFCASSRQGGMDEQYFGPGTRLTVT.

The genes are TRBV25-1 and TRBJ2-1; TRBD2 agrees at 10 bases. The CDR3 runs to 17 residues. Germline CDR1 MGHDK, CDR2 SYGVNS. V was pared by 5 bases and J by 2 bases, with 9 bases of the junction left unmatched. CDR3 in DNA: TGTGCCAGCAGTCCCCATCCTAGCGGGAGCCCCTACAATGAGCAGTTCTTC. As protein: CASSPHPSGSPYNEQFF.